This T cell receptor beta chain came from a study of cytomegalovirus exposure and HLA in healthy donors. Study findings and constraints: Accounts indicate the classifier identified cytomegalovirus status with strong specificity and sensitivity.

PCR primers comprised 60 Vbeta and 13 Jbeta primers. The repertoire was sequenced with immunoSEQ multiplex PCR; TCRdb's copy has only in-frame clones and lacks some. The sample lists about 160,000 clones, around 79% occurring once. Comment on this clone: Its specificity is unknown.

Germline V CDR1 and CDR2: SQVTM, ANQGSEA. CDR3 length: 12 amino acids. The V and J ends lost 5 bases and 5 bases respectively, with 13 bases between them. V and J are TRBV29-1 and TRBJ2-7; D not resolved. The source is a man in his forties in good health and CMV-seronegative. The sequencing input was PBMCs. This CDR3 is CSVRSAPNEQYF. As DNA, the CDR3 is TGCAGCGTTCGGAGCGCTCCGAACGAGCAGTACTTC.